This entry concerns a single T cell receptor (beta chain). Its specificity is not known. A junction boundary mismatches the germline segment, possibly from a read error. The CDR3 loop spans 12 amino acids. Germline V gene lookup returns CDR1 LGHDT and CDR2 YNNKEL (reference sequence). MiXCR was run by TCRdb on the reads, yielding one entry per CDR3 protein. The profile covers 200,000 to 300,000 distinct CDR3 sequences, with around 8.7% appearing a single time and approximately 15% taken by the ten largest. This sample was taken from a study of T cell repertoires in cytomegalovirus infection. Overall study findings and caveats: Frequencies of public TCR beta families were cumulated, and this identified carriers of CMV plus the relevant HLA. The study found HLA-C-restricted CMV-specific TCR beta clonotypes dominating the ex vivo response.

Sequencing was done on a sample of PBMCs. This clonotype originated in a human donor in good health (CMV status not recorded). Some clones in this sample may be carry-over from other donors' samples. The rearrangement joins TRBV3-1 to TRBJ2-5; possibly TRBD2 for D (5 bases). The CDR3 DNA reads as TGTGCCAGCAGCCTCGGCCACGAGGGCGGGTGCTTC. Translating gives CASSLGHEGGCF.